This T cell receptor beta chain derives from a study of T cell responses to AZD1222 COVID-19 vaccine. Details on this clone: The antigen is undetermined.

Trimming removed 2 bases from V and 5 bases from J; junction bases left unmatched: 10. The germline gives CDR1 GTSNPN, CDR2 SVGIG (reference sequence). The CDR3 extends over 15 amino acids. General study results and limits: Targeting of unmutated variant regions was reportedly seen in nearly half of spike-specific TCRs. Repertoire sampling occurred only after the peak T cell response. Just a handful of AZD1222 recipients tested seropositive at baseline.

Investigators merged groups given second doses at roughly 4 or roughly 12 weeks. The data were produced by immunoSEQ multiplex PCR, yet TCRdb's version contains in-frame clones alone and is incomplete. This table has some 79,000 clones, 60% to 85% appearing once. Sequenced here: peripheral blood, sampled 28 days after the second AZD1222 dose. V is TRBV30 and J is TRBJ2-5, with TRBD2 identical over 8 bases. The origin of this receptor is an adult who received the AZD1222 COVID-19 vaccine. CDR3: CAWSWVSGISETQYF. CDR3 coding DNA: TGTGCCTGGAGTTGGGTTAGCGGGATTTCTGAGACCCAGTACTTC.